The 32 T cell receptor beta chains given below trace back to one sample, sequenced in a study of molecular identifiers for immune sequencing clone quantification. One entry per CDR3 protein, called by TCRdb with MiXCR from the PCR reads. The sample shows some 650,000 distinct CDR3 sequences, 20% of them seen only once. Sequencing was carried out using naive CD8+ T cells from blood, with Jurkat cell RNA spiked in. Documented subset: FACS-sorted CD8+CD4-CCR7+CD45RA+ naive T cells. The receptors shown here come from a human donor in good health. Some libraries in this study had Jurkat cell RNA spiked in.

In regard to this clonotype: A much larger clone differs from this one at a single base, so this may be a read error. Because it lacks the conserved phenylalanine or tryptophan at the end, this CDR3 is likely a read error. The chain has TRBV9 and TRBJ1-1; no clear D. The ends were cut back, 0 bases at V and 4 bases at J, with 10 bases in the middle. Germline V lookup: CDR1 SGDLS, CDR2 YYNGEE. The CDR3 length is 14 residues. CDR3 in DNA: TGTGCCAGCAGCGTAGCAGCAGAGGGCACTGAAGCTTTCTCT. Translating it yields CASSVAAEGTEAFS.

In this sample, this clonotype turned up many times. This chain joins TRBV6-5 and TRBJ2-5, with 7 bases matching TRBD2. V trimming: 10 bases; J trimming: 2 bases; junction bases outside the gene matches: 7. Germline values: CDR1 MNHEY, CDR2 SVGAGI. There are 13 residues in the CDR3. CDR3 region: CATRGLPQETQYF. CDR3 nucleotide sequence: TGTGCCACCCGGGGACTACCTCAAGAGACCCAGTACTTC.

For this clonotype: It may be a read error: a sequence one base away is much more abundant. The CDR3 DNA follows: TGTGCCAGCTGCCCCGCGACTCGGTACCAAGAGACCCAGTACTTC. Its protein product is CASCPATRYQETQYF. The chain has TRBV7-9 and TRBJ2-5; D remains ambiguous. In germline, CDR1 is SEHNR, CDR2 FQNEAQ (reference sequence). The CDR3 is 15 amino acids. Trimming took off 8 bases at V and 0 bases at J, with 16 bases between the two ends.

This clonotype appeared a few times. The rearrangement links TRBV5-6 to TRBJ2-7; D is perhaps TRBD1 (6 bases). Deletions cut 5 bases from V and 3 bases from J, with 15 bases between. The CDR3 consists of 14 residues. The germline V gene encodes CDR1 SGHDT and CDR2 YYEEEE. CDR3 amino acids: CASSSGTLHYEQYF. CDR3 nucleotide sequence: TGTGCCAGCAGTTCCGGGACACTTCACTACGAGCAGTACTTC.

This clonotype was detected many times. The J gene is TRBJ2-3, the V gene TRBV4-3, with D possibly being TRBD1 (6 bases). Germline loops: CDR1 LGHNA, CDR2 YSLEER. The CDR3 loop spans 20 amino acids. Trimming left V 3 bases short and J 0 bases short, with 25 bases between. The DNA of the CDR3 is TGCGCCAGCAGCCAGAACCGGGACAACCTTCCTCTAACTAGCACAGATACGCAGTATTTT. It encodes CASSQNRDNLPLTSTDTQYF.

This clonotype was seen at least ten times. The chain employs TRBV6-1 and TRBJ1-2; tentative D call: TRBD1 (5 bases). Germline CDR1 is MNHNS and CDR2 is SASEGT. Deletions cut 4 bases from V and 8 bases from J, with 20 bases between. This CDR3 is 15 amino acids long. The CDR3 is CASSVTGYALKGYTF. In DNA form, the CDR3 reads TGTGCCAGCAGTGTTACAGGCTACGCTTTGAAAGGCTACACCTTC.

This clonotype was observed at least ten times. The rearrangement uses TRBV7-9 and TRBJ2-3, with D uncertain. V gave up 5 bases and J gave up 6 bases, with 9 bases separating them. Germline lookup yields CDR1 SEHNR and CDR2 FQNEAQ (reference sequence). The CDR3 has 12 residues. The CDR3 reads CASSIWADTQYF. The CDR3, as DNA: TGTGCCAGCAGCATCTGGGCGGATACGCAGTATTTT.

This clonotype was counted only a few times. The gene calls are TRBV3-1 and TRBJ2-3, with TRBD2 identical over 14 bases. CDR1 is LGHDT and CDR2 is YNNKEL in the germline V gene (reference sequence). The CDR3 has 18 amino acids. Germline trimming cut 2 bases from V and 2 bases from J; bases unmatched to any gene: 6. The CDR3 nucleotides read TGTGCCAGCAGCCAAAATGGACTAGCGGGGGGCCCCACAGATACGCAGTATTTT. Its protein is CASSQNGLAGGPTDTQYF.

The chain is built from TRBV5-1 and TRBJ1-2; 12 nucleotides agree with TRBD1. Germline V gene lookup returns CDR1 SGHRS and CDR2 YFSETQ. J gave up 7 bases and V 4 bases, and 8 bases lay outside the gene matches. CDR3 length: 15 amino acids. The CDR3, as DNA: TGCGCCAGCAGCATTTGGGACAGGGGGCAGAGTGGCTACACCTTC. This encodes CASSIWDRGQSGYTF.

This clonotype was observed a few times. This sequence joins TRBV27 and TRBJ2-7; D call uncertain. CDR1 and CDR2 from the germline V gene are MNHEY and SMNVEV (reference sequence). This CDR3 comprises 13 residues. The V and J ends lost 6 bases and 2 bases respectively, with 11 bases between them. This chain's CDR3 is CASSPVETYEQYF. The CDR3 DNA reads TGTGCCAGCAGCCCTGTGGAAACCTACGAGCAGTACTTC.

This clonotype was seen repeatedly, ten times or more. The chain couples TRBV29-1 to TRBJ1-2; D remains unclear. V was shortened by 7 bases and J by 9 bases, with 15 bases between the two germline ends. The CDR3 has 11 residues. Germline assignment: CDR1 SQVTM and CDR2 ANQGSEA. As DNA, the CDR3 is TGCAGCGCCGATTCCGGCGTTAGCTACACCTTC. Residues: CSADSGVSYTF.

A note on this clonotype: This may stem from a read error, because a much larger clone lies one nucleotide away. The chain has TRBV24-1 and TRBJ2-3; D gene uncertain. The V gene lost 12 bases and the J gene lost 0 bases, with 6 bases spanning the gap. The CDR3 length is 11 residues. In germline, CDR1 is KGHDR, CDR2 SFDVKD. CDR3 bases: TGTGCCGCCATGAGCACAGATACGCAGTATTTT. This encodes CAAMSTDTQYF.

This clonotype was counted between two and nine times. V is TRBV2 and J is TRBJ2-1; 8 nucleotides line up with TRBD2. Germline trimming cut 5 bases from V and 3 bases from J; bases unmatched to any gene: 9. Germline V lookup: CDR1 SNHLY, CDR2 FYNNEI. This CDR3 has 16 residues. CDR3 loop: CASSRAGVSGYNEQFF. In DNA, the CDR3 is TGTGCCAGCAGTCGAGCGGGGGTCAGCGGCTACAATGAGCAGTTCTTC.

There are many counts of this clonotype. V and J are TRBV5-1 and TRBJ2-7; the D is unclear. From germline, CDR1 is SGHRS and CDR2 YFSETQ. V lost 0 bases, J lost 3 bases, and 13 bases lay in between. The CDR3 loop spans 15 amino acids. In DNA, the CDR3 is TGCGCCAGCAGCTTGGTGCTAGAAGCCCGCTACGAGCAGTACTTC. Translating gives CASSLVLEARYEQYF.

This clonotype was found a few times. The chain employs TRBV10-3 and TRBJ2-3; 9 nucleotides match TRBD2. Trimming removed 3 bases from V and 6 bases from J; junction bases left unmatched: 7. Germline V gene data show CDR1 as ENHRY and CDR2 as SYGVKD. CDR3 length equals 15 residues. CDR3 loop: CAISDPGLAGDTQYF. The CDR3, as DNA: TGTGCCATCAGTGACCCGGGACTAGCCGGGGATACGCAGTATTTT.

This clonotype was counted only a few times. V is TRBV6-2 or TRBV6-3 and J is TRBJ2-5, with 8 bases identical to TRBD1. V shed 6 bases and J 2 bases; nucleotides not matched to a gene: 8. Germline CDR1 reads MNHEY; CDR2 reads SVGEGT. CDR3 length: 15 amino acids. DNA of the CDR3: TGTGCCAGCAGATACCGGGACAGGAGACAAGAGACCCAGTACTTC. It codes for CASRYRDRRQETQYF.

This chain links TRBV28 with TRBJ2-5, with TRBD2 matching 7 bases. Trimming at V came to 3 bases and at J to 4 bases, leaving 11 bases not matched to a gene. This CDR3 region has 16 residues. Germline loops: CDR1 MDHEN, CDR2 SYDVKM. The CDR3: CASSFFASGALETQYF. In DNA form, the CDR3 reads TGTGCCAGCAGTTTTTTTGCTAGCGGAGCACTAGAGACCCAGTACTTC.

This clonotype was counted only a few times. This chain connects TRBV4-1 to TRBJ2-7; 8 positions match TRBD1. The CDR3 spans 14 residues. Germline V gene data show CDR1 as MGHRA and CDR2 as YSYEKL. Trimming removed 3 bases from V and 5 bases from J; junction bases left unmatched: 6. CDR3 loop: CASSHRTGSDEQYF. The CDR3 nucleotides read TGCGCCAGCAGCCATCGGACAGGGTCGGACGAGCAGTACTTC.

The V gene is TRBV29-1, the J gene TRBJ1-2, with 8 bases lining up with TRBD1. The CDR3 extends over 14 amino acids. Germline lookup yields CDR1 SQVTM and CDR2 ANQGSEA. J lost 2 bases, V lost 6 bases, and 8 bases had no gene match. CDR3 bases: TGCAGCGTCGGGACAGGTTCTCAAAACTATGGCTACACCTTC. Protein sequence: CSVGTGSQNYGYTF. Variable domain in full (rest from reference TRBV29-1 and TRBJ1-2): SAVISQKPSRDICQRGTSLTIQCQVDSQVTMMFWYRQQPGQSLTLIATANQGSEATYESGFVIDKFPISRPNLTFSTLTVSNMSPEDSSIYLCSVGTGSQNYGYTFGSGTRLTVV.

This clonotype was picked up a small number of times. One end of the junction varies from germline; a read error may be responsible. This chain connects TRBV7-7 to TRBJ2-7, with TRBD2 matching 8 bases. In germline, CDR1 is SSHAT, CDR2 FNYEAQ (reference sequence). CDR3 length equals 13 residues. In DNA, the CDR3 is TGTGCTAGCAGCTTCCGGGAGGGGGACGAGCAGTACTTC. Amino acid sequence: CASSFREGDEQYF.

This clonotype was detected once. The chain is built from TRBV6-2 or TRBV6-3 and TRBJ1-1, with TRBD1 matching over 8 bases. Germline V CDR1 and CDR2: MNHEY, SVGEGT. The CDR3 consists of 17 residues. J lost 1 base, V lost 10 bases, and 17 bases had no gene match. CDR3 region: CATGWTGLNEGNTEAFF. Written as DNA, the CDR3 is TGTGCCACCGGATGGACAGGGCTTAATGAGGGGAACACTGAAGCTTTCTTT.

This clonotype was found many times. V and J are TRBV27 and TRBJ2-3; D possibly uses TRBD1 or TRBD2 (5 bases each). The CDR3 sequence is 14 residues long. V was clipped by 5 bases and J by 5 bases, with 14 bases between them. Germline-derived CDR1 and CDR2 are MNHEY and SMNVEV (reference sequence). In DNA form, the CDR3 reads TGTGCCAGCAGTACCTGGGCGAGGGGAGATACGCAGTATTTT. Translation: CASSTWARGDTQYF.

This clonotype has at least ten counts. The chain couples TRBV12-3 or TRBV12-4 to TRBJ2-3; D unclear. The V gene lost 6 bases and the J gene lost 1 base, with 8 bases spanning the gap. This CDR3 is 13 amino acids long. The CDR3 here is CASSLPGTDTQYF. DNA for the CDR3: TGTGCCAGCAGCTTACCGGGCACAGATACGCAGTATTTT.

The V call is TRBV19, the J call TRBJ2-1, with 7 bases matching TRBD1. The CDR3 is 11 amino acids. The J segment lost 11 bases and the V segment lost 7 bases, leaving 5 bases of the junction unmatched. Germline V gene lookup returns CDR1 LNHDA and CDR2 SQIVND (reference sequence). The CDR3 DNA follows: TGTGCCAGTACCTCAGGGGGAAAGCAGTTCTTC. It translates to CASTSGGKQFF.

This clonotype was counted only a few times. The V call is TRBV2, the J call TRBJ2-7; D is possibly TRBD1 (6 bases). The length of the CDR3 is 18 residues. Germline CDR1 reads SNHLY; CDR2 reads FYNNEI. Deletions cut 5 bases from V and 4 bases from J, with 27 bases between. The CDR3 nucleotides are TGTGCCAGCAGTTCCAGAGCCGCTCAACAGGGAATTGGTTACGAGCAGTACTTC. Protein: CASSSRAAQQGIGYEQYF.

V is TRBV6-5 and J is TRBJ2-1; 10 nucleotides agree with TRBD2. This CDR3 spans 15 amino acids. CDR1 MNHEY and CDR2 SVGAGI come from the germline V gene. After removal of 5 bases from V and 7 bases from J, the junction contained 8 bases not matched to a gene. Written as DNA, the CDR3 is TGTGCCAGCAGTAAGGGGACTAGCGAGTATAATGAGCAGTTCTTC. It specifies CASSKGTSEYNEQFF.

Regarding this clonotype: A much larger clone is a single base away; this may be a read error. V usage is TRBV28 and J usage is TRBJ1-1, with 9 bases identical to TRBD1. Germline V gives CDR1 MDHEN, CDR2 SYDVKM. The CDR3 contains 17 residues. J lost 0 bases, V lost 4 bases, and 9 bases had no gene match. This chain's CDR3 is CASSWDRERKMNTEAFF. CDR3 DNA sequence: TGTGCCAGCAGTTGGGACAGGGAAAGAAAAATGAACACTGAAGCTTTCTTT.

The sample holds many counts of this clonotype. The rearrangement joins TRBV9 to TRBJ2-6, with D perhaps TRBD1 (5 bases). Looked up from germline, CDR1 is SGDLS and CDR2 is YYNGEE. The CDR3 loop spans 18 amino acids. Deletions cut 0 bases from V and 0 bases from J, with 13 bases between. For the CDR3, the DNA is TGTGCCAGCAGCGTAGCTCGGACATCCCGCTCTGGGGCCAACGTCCTGACTTTC. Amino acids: CASSVARTSRSGANVLTF. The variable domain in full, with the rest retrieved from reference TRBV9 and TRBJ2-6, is DSGVTQTPKHLITATGQRVTLRCSPRSGDLSVYWYQQSLDQGLQFLIQYYNGEERAKGNILERFSAQQFPDLHSELNLSSLELGDSALYFCASSVARTSRSGANVLTFGAGSRLTVL.

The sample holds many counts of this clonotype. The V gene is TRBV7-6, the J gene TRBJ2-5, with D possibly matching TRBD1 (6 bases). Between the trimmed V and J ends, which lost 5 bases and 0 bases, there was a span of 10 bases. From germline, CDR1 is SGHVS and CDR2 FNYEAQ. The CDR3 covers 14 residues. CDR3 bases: TGTGCCAGCAGCACCCAGGGGTACCAAGAGACCCAGTACTTC. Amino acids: CASSTQGYQETQYF.

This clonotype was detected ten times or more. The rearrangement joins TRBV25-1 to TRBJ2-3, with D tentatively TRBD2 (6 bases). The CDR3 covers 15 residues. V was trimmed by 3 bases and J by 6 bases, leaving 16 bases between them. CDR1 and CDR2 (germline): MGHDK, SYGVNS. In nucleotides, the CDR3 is TGTGCCAGCAGTGATTGGGGAGGTAGCCCCGATACGCAGTATTTT. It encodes CASSDWGGSPDTQYF.

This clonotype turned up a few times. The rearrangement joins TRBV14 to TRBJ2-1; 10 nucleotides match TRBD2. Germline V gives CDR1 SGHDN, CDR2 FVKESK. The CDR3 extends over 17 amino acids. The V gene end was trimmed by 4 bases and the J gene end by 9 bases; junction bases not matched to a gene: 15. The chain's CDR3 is CASSRSGGAMVFGEQFF. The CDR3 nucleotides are TGTGCCAGCAGCCGGAGCGGGGGGGCCATGGTCTTTGGTGAGCAGTTCTTC.

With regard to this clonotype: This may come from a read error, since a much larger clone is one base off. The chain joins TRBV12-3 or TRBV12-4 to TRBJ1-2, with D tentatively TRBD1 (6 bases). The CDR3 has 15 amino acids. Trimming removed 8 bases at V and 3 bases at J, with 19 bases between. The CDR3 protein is CASGVGAGADYGYTF. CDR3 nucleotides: TGTGCCAGCGGAGTTGGGGCAGGGGCGGACTATGGCTACACCTTC.